A selection of T cell receptor beta chains follows, all from one sample in a study of blood T cell repertoires in COVID-19. Using immunoSEQ multiplex PCR, the repertoire was profiled, and TCRdb retains in-frame clones only, with some absent. Here the sample spans fewer than 250,000 clones, around 80% being singletons. The source material was peripheral blood. Receptor source: an elderly woman with acute or convalescent COVID-19. Both conserved end residues are part of each CDR3. The order of the fields is V gene, J gene, clone size, D gene, CDR3 protein, CDR3 DNA. The D gene is left open where the match is weak. Not every row has a clone size; where given, it reads once, few, many or a size class.

V: TRBV4-2
J: TRBJ2-7
size: NA
D: TRBD1
CDR3: CASSQLTGDEQYF
DNA: TGTGCCAGCAGCCAGTTGACAGGGGACGAGCAGTACTTC

V: TRBV12-3/TRBV12-4
J: TRBJ2-1
size: NA
D: NA
CDR3: CASSLPSIDEQFF
DNA: TGTGCCAGCAGTTTACCTAGCATTGATGAGCAGTTCTTC

V: TRBV18
J: TRBJ1-6
size: NA
D: NA
CDR3: CASSPDTPGGSYNSPLHF
DNA: TGTGCCAGCTCACCCGACACCCCAGGTGGCTCCTATAATTCACCCCTCCACTTT

V: TRBV20-1
J: TRBJ2-5
size: NA
D: TRBD2
CDR3: CSAGDWGGGRQTQYF
DNA: TGCAGTGCTGGTGACTGGGGGGGAGGGCGGCAGACCCAGTACTTC

V: TRBV24-1
J: TRBJ1-5
size: NA
D: TRBD1
CDR3: CATSGQGAWPQHF
DNA: TGTGCCACCAGTGGACAGGGGGCATGGCCCCAGCATTTT

V: TRBV7-9
J: TRBJ2-1
size: NA
D: TRBD1
CDR3: CASSPGGGYEQFF
DNA: TGTGCCAGCAGCCCAGGGGGCGGCTATGAGCAGTTCTTC

V: TRBV24-1
J: TRBJ2-3
size: NA
D: NA
CDR3: CATSDTYGTDTQYF
DNA: TGTGCCACCAGTGATACTTACGGCACAGATACGCAGTATTTT

V: TRBV5-4
J: TRBJ2-6
size: NA
D: NA
CDR3: CASTYTGANVLTF
DNA: TGTGCCAGCACCTATACTGGGGCCAACGTCCTGACTTTC

V: TRBV19
J: TRBJ1-2
size: few
D: TRBD1
CDR3: CASVSGGSRGLYGYTF
DNA: TGTGCCAGTGTCTCAGGGGGGAGTCGGGGTTTATATGGCTACACCTTC

V: TRBV11-1
J: TRBJ1-4
size: NA
D: NA
CDR3: CASSGTLGAEKLFF
DNA: TGTGCCAGCAGCGGGACATTAGGGGCTGAAAAACTGTTTTTT

V: TRBV15
J: TRBJ1-2
size: NA
D: TRBD1
CDR3: CATSRDGRQGHYGYTF
DNA: TGTGCCACCAGCAGAGATGGGCGACAGGGTCACTATGGCTACACCTTC

V: TRBV7-2
J: TRBJ2-3
size: NA
D: TRBD2
CDR3: CASSPHGRGGATDTQYF
DNA: TGTGCCAGCAGCCCCCACGGTCGGGGGGGCGCGACAGATACGCAGTATTTT

V: TRBV28
J: TRBJ2-7
size: once
D: TRBD1
CDR3: CASSPGTASPEQYF
DNA: TGTGCCAGCAGTCCCGGGACAGCCTCTCCTGAGCAGTACTTC

V: TRBV6-5
J: TRBJ1-1
size: NA
D: NA
CDR3: CASISPGGHTEAFF
DNA: TGTGCCAGCATAAGCCCGGGGGGCCACACTGAAGCTTTCTTT

V: TRBV3-1/TRBV3-2
J: TRBJ1-5
size: NA
D: NA
CDR3: CASSQDRASNQPQHF
DNA: TGTGCCAGCAGCCAAGACAGGGCCAGCAATCAGCCCCAGCATTTT

V: TRBV5-1
J: TRBJ2-5
size: NA
D: TRBD1
CDR3: CASSRGQGMVETQYF
DNA: TGCGCCAGCAGCCGCGGACAGGGTATGGTGGAGACCCAGTACTTC

V: TRBV6-5
J: TRBJ1-2
size: NA
D: NA
CDR3: CASSSLGARGYGYTF
DNA: TGTGCCAGCAGTTCTCTGGGGGCGCGAGGCTATGGCTACACCTTC

V: TRBV5-1
J: TRBJ1-6
size: few
D: NA
CDR3: CASSLANNSPLHF
DNA: TGCGCCAGCAGCTTGGCAAATAATTCACCCCTCCACTTT

V: TRBV20-1
J: TRBJ2-1
size: few
D: TRBD2
CDR3: CSASGSGGPYNEQFF
DNA: TGCAGTGCTAGTGGTTCGGGGGGGCCCTACAATGAGCAGTTCTTC

V: TRBV7-3
J: TRBJ2-3
size: once
D: NA
CDR3: CASSSTGSPTDTQYF
DNA: TGTGCCAGCAGCTCCACCGGGAGTCCCACAGATACGCAGTATTTT

V: TRBV6-2/TRBV6-3
J: TRBJ1-2
size: NA
D: NA
CDR3: CASSYSSYGEGYTF
DNA: TGTGCCAGCAGTTACTCGAGTTACGGGGAAGGCTACACCTTC

V: TRBV5-1
J: TRBJ2-7
size: NA
D: TRBD1
CDR3: CASSLTGGLAAYEQYF
DNA: TGCGCCAGCAGTTTAACAGGGGGCTTGGCGGCGTACGAGCAGTACTTC

V: TRBV10-3
J: TRBJ1-2
size: NA
D: NA
CDR3: CAISDREDYGYTF
DNA: TGTGCCATCAGTGACAGGGAAGACTATGGCTACACCTTC

V: TRBV20-1
J: TRBJ1-1
size: NA
D: TRBD1
CDR3: CSASASGTANTEAFF
DNA: TGCAGTGCTAGTGCCTCCGGGACAGCGAACACTGAAGCTTTCTTT

V: TRBV6-1
J: TRBJ1-1
size: NA
D: TRBD1
CDR3: CASSEDRLIVTEAFF
DNA: TGTGCCAGCAGTGAGGACAGGTTAATAGTCACTGAAGCTTTCTTT

V: TRBV27
J: TRBJ2-6
size: NA
D: NA
CDR3: CASRETSSGANVLTF
DNA: TGTGCCAGCAGGGAGACGAGCTCTGGGGCCAACGTCCTGACTTTC

V: TRBV2
J: TRBJ2-1
size: NA
D: NA
CDR3: CASTPLREQFF
DNA: TGTGCCAGCACCCCCCTCCGTGAGCAGTTCTTC

V: TRBV5-1
J: TRBJ2-1
size: NA
D: TRBD2
CDR3: CASSLGISGGAINEQFF
DNA: TGCGCCAGCAGCTTGGGGATCAGCGGGGGGGCAATCAATGAGCAGTTCTTC